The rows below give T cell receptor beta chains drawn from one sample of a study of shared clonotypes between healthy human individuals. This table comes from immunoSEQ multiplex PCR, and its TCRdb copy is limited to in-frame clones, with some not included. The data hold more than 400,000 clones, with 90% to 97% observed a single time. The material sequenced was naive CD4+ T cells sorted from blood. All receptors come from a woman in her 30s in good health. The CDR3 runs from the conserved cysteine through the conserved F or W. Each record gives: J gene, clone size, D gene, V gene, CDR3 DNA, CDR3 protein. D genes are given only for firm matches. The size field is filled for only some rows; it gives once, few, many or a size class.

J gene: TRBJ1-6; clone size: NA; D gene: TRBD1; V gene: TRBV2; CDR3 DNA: TGTGCCAGCAGTAGGGACAGGGGTCGAGAAAATTCACCCCTCCACTTT; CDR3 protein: CASSRDRGRENSPLHF
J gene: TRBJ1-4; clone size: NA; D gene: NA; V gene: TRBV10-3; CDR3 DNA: TGTGCCATCAGTGAGTCAACAGGTGGGGAAAAACTGTTTTTT; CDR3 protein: CAISESTGGEKLFF
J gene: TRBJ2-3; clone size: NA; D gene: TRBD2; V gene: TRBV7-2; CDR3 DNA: TGTGCCAGCAGCGAGCGACTAGCGGGAGAGCCGCCAGATACGCAGTATTTT; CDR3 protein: CASSERLAGEPPDTQYF
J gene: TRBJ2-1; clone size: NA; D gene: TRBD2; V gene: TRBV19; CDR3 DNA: TGTGCCAGTAGTTCCCGGATAGCGGGAGGGCCGAATGAGCAGTTCTTC; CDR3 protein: CASSSRIAGGPNEQFF
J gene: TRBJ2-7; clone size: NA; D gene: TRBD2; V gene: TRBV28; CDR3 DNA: TGTGCCAGCAGTTCGGCCGGGACTAGCGATTACGAGCAGTACTTC; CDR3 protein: CASSSAGTSDYEQYF
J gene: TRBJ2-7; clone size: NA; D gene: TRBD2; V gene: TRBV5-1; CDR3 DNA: TGCGCCAGCAGCAAGACTAGCGGGGGACAGGGCGAGCAGTACTTC; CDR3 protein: CASSKTSGGQGEQYF
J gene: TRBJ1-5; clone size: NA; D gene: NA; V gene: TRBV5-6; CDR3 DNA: TGTGCCAGCAGCTTGTGGCTGGAAGGCAGTCAGCCCCAGCATTTT; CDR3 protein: CASSLWLEGSQPQHF
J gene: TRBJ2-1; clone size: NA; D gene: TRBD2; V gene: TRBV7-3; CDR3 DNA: TGTGCCAGCAGCCCAACTAGCGGGAGGTCGAATGAGCAGTTCTTC; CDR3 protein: CASSPTSGRSNEQFF
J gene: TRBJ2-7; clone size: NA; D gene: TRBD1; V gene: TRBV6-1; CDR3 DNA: TGTGCCAGCAGTGGGACAGGGGCCTCCATTCCGTCCTACGAGCAGTACTTC; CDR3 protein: CASSGTGASIPSYEQYF
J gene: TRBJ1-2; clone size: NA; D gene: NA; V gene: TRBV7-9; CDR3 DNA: TGTGCCAGCAGCACCTCCGGACAGTCAGATGGCTACACCTTC; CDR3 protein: CASSTSGQSDGYTF
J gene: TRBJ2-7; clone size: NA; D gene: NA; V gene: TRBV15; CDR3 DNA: TGTGCCACCAGCAGAAAGACAGCCTACGAGCAGTACTTC; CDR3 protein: CATSRKTAYEQYF
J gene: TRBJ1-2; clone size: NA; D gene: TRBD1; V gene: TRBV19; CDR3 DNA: TGTGCCAGTAGTATTAGGGGACAGGGATCGAATGGCTACACCTTC; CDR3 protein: CASSIRGQGSNGYTF
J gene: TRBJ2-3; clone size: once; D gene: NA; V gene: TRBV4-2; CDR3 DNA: TGTGCCAGCAGCCAAGACGGGTCAGATACGCAGTATTTT; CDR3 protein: CASSQDGSDTQYF
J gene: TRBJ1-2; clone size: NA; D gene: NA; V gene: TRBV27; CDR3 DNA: TGTGCCAGCAGTTTAAAGAGGCAGGGGAGCTATGGCTACACCTTC; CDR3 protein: CASSLKRQGSYGYTF
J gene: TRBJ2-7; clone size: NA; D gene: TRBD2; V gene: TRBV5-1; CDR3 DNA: TGCGCCAGCAGCTTGCAAGCGGGAGGCCCTACCTACGAGCAGTACTTC; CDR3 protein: CASSLQAGGPTYEQYF
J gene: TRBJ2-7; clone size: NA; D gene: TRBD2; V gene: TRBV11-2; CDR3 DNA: TGTGCCAGCAGCTTAGTGTCTAGCGGGAGTAAAGCCTACGAGCAGTACTTC; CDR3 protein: CASSLVSSGSKAYEQYF
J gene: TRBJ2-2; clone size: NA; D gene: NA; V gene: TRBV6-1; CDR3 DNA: TGTGCCAGCAGCCCCCGGGGGCGAACGTCCGGGGAGCTGTTTTTT; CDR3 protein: CASSPRGRTSGELFF
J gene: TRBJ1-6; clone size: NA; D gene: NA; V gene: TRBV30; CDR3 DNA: TGTGCCTGGATTCGGAAGACCAGTAATTCACCCCTCCACTTT; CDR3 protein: CAWIRKTSNSPLHF
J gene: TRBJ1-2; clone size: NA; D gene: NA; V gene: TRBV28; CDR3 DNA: TGTGCCAGCAGTTCATCGGGGGAGGCCTATGGCTACACCTTC; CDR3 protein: CASSSSGEAYGYTF
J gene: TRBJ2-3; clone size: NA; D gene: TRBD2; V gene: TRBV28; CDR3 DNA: TGTGCCAGCAGTTCCCCCGGGGGTAGCGGGAGGTTCAAGGATACGCAGTATTTT; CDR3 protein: CASSSPGGSGRFKDTQYF
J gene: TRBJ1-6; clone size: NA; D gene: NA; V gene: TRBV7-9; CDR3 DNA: TGTGCCAGCAGCTTATTGCAGGGGAATTCACCCCTCCACTTT; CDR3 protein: CASSLLQGNSPLHF
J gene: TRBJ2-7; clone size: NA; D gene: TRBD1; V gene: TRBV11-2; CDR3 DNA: TGTGCCAGCAGCTTAGGGGGTACAGGGGACTACGAGCAGTACTTC; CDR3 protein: CASSLGGTGDYEQYF
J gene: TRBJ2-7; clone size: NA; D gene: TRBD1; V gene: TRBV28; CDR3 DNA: TGTGCCAGCAGTGCATGGGACAGCTTCTACGAGCAGTACTTC; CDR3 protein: CASSAWDSFYEQYF
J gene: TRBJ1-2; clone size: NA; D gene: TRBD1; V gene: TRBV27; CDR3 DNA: TGTGCCAGCAGTCCGGTAACGGGACAGGACTATGGCTACACCTTC; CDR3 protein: CASSPVTGQDYGYTF
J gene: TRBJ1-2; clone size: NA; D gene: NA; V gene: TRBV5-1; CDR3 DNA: TGCGCCAGCAGCTTGGACGGGGACATTCTGGGTGGCTACACCTTC; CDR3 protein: CASSLDGDILGGYTF
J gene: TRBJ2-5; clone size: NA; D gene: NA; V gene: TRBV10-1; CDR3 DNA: TGCGCCAGCAGTGAGTCTGGCGGGACGGAAGAGACCCAGTACTTC; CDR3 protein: CASSESGGTEETQYF
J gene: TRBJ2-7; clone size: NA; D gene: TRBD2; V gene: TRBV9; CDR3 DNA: TGTGCCAGCGGCCCATCCGGGACTAGTTTCGACGAGCAGTACTTC; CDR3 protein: CASGPSGTSFDEQYF
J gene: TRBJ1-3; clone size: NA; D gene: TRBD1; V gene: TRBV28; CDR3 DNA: TGTGCCAGCAGTTTGGACAGGGGAGCTGGAAACACCATATATTTT; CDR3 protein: CASSLDRGAGNTIYF
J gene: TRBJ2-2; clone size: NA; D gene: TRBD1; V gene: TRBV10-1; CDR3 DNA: TGCGCCAGCAGTGTGACAGGGAGATCCGGGGAGCTGTTTTTT; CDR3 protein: CASSVTGRSGELFF
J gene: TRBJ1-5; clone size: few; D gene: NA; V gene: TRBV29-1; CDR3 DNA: TGCAGCGTTGCCAGCCATCAGCCCCAGCATTTT; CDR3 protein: CSVASHQPQHF
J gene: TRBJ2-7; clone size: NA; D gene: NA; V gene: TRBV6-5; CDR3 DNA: TGTGCCAGCAGTTACTCGAACGGCCCCTACGAGCAGTACTTC; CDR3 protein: CASSYSNGPYEQYF
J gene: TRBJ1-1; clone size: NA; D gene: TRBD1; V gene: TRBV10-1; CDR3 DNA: TGCGCCAGCAGTGGACAGGGTACCACTGAAGCTTTCTTT; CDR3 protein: CASSGQGTTEAFF
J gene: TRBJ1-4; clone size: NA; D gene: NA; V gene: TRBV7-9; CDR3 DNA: TGTGCCAGCAGCCCGGACGACGGCGCAACTAATGAAAAACTGTTTTTT; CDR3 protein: CASSPDDGATNEKLFF
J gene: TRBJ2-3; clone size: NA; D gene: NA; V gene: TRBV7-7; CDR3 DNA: TGTGCCAGCAGCTTCGGTAGTAGTCACACAGATACGCAGTATTTT; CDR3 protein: CASSFGSSHTDTQYF
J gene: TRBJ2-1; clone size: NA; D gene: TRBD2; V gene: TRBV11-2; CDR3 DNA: TGTGCCAGCAGCTTTCGCCTAGCGGGAGGAAATCTCACGTACAATGAGCAGTTCTTC; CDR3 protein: CASSFRLAGGNLTYNEQFF
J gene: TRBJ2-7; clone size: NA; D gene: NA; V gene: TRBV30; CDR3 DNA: TGTGCCTGGAGAGGGGGAAAAAGCTACGAGCAGTACTTC; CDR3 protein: CAWRGGKSYEQYF
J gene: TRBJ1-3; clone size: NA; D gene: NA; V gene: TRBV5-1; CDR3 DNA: TGCGCCAGCAGCTTTGACAGGTCCGGAAACACCATATATTTT; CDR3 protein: CASSFDRSGNTIYF
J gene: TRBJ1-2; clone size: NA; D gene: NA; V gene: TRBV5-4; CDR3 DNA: TGTGCCAGCAGCTTGTTCTACGGGGGAGCGGGAGCATATGGCTACACCTTC; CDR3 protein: CASSLFYGGAGAYGYTF
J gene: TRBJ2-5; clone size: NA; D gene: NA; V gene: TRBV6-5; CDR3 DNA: TGTGCCAGCAACCCACCGGGCCGCCCCCAAGAGACCCAGTACTTC; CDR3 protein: CASNPPGRPQETQYF
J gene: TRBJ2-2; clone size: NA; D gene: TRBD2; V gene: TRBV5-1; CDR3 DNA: TGCGCCAGCAGCTCGGGTAGCGGGAGTACCGGCGCCGGGGAGCTGTTTTTT; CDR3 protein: CASSSGSGSTGAGELFF
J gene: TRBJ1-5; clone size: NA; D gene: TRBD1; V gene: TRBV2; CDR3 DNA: TGTGCCAGCAGTGATTGGACAGGCGGACAGCCCCAGCATTTT; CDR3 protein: CASSDWTGGQPQHF
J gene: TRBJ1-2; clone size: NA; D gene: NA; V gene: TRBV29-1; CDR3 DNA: TGCAGCGTTCCGGGGGGCGGAGGATTGGTTGGCTACACCTTC; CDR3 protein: CSVPGGGGLVGYTF
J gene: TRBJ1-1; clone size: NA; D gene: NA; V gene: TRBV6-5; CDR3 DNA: TGTGCCAGCAGTTACTTGGGGTGGACTGAAGCTTTCTTT; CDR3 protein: CASSYLGWTEAFF
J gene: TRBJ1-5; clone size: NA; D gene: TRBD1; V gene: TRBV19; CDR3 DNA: TGTGCCAGTACCCTCAATCCACAGGGGAGCCATCAGCCCCAGCATTTT; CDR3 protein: CASTLNPQGSHQPQHF
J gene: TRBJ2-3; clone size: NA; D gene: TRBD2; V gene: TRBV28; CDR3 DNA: TGTGCCACACTAGCGGGAGGGCTGGGAGATACGCAGTATTTT; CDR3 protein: CATLAGGLGDTQYF
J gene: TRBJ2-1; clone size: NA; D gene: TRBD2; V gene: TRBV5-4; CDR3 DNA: TGTGCCAGCAGCAGCGCTGGCGGGAGGCCTATCAATGAGCAGTTCTTC; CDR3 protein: CASSSAGGRPINEQFF
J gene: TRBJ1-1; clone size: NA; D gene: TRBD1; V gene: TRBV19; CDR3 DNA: TGTGCCAGTAGCAGGGGACAGATGAACACTGAAGCTTTCTTT; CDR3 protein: CASSRGQMNTEAFF
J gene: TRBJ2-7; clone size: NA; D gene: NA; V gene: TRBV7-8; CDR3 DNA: TGTGCCAGCAGCTTAGGGGGTTTGGTCGGCTTCTCCTACGAGCAGTACTTC; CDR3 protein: CASSLGGLVGFSYEQYF
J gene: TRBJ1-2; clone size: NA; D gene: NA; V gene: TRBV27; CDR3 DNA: TGTGCCAGCAGTTTATCGAGACAGGTATCCTATGGCTACACCTTC; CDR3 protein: CASSLSRQVSYGYTF
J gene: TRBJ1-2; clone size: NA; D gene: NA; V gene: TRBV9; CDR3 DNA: TGTGCCAGCAGCGCCCAGGGGATCCTTTATGGCTACACCTTC; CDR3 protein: CASSAQGILYGYTF
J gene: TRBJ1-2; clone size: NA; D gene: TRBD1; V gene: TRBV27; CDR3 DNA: TGTGCCAGCAGCCGGGACCGGGACAGGATAGATGGCTACACCTTC; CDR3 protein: CASSRDRDRIDGYTF
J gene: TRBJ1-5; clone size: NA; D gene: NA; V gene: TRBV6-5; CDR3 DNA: TGTGCCAGCAGTGTGGGCAATCAGCCCCAGCATTTT; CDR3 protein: CASSVGNQPQHF
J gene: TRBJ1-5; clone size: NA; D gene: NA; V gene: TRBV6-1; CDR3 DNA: TGTGCCAGCAATAGACAGGACGGCAATCAGCCCCAGCATTTT; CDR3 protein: CASNRQDGNQPQHF
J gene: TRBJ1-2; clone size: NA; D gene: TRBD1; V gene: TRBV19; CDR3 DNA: TGTGCCACCCTCGGGACAGCCTCCCCTGGCTACACCTTC; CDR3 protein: CATLGTASPGYTF
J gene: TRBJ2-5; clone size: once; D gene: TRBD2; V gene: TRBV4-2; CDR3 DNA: TGTGCCAGCAGCCCGGGGACTAGCGGGGGGGGAGAGACCCAGTACTTC; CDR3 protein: CASSPGTSGGGETQYF
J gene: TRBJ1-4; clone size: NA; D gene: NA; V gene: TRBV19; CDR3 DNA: TGTGCCAGTAGGAAATGGGGTCTGGAGGAGGGTGAAAAACTGTTTTTT; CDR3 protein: CASRKWGLEEGEKLFF
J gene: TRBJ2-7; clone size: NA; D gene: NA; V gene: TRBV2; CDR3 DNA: TGTGCCAGCGTTAGAGGCAGGGGTGCCTACGAGCAGTACTTC; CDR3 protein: CASVRGRGAYEQYF
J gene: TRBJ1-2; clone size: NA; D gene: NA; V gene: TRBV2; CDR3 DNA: TGTGCCAGCAGTCCAACCACCGGGGTGGGCTACACCTTC; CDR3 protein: CASSPTTGVGYTF
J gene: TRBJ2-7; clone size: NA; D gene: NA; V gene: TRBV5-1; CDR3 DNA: TGCGCCAGCGGGGTGGGGGTCCACGAGCAGTACTTC; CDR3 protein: CASGVGVHEQYF